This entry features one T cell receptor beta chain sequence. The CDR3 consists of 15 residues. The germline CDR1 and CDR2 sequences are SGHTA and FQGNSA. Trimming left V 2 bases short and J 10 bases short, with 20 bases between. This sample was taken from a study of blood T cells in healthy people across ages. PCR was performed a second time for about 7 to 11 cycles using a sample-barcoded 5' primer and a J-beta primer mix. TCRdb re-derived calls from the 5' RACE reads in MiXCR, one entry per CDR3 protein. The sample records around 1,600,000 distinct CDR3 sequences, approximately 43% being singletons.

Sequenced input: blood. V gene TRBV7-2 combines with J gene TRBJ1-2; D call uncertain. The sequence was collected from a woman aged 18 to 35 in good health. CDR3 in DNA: TGTGCCAGCAGCTTAAGCCTGGACCTTGGGAAAGACTACACCTTC. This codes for CASSLSLDLGKDYTF.